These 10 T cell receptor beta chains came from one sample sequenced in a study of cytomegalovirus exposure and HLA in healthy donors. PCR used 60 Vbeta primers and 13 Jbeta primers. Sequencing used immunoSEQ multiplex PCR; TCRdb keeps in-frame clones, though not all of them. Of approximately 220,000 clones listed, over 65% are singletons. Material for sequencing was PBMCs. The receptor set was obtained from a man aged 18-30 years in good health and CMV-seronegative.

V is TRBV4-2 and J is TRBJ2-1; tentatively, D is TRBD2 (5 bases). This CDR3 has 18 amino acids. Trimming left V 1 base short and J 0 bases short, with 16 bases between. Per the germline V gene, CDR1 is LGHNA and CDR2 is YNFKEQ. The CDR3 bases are TGTGCCAGCAGCCAAGGCAGTGGATACGGGGTCTCCTACAATGAGCAGTTCTTC. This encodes CASSQGSGYGVSYNEQFF.

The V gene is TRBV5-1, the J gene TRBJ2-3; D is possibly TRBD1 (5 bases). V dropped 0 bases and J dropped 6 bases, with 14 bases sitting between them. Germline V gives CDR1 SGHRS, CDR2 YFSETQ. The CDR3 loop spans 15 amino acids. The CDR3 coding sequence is TGCGCCAGCAGCTTGGGGTCAGGGTTAGCCGATACGCAGTATTTT. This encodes CASSLGSGLADTQYF.

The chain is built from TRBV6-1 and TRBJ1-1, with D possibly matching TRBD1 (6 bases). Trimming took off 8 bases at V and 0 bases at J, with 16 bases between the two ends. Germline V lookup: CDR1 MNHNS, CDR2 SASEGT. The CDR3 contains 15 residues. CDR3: CASATLRGMNTEAFF. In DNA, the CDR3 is TGTGCCAGCGCAACCCTCAGGGGAATGAACACTGAAGCTTTCTTT.

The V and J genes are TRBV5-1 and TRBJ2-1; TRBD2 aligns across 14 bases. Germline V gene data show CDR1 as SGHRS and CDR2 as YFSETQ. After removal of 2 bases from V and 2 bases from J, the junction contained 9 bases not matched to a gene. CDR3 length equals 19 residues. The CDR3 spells CASSFNPPGLAGAYNEQFF. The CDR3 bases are TGCGCCAGCAGCTTTAATCCCCCGGGACTAGCGGGAGCCTACAATGAGCAGTTCTTC.

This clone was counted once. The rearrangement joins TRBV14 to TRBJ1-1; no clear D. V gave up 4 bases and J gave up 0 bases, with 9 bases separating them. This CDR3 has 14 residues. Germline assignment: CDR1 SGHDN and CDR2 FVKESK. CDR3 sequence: CASSPQRLNTEAFF. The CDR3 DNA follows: TGTGCCAGCAGCCCACAACGCTTGAACACTGAAGCTTTCTTT.

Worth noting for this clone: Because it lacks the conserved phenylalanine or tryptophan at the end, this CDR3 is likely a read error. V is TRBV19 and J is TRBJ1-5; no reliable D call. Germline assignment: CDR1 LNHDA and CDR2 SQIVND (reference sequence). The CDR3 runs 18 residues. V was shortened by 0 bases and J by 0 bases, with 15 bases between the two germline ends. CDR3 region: CASSIDPPGYDSNQPQHL. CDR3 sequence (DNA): TGTGCCAGTAGTATAGATCCCCCCGGTTATGATAGCAATCAGCCCCAGCATCTT.

The CDR3 DNA reads TGTGCCAGTAGTATAAGGGGGCTTGGACGGGACTATGGCTACACCTTC. Its protein is CASSIRGLGRDYGYTF. This chain connects TRBV19 to TRBJ1-2; 7 bases are shared with TRBD1. CDR1 is LNHDA, CDR2 SQIVND, per germline (reference sequence). The CDR3 runs 16 residues. Germline trimming cut 2 bases from V and 3 bases from J; bases unmatched to any gene: 9. The whole variable domain, filled in from reference TRBV19 and TRBJ1-2, reads DGGITQSPKYLFRKEGQNVTLSCEQNLNHDAMYWYRQDPGQGLRLIYYSQIVNDFQKGDIAEGYSVSREKKESFPLTVTSAQKNPTAFYLCASSIRGLGRDYGYTFGSGTRLTVV.

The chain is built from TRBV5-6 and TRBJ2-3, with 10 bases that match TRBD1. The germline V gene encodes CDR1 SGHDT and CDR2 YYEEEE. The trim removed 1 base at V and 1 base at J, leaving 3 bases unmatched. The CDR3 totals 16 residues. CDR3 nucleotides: TGTGCCAGCAGCTTGAGAGGGACAGGGGGCACAGATACGCAGTATTTT. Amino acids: CASSLRGTGGTDTQYF.

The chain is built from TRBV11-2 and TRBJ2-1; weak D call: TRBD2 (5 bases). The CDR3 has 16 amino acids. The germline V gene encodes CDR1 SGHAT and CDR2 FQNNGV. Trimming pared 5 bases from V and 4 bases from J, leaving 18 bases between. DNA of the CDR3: TGTGCCAGCAGCCCAACGGTGAGGGCAGCTTACAATGAGCAGTTCTTC. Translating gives CASSPTVRAAYNEQFF. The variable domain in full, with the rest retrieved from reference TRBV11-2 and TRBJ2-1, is EAGVAQSPRYKIIEKRQSVAFWCNPISGHATLYWYQQILGQGPKLLIQFQNNGVVDDSQLPKDRFSAERLKGVDSTLKIQPAKLEDSAVYLCASSPTVRAAYNEQFFGPGTRLTVL.

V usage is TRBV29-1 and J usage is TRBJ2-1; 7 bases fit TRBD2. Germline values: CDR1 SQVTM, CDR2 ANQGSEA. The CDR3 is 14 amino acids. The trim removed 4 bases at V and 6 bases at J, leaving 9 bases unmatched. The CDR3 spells CSVGWGGFGNEQFF. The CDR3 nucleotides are TGCAGCGTTGGCTGGGGGGGATTTGGCAATGAGCAGTTCTTC.